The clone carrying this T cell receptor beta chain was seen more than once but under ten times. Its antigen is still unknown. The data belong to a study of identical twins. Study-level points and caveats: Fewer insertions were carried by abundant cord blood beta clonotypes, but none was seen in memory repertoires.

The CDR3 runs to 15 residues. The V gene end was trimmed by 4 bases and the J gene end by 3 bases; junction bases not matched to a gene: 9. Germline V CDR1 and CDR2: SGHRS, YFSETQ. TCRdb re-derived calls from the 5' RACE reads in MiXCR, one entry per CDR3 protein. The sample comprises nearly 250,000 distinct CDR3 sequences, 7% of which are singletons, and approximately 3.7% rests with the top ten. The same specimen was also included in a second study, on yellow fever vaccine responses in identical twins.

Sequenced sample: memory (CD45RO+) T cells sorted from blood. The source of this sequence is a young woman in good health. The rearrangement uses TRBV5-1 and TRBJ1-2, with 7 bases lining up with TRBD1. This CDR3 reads CASSESTGTDYGYTF. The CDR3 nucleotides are TGCGCCAGCAGCGAATCCACCGGGACAGACTATGGCTACACCTTC.